Below, one TCR beta chain is given with its context. Its antigen is not known. V dropped 4 bases and J dropped 6; count of bases not matched to a gene: 13. Per germline, CDR1 SGHNT and CDR2 YYREEE (reference sequence). The CDR3 runs 16 residues. Repertoires were generated with immunoSEQ multiplex PCR, while TCRdb's copy carries only in-frame clones and drops some. Seen here are 68,000 or so clones, about two thirds observed once, and the top ten hold approximately 5%. The sample belongs to a study of cytotoxic CD8 clonotypes in ibrutinib-treated CLL. Background on the study: Once patients had received a median 12 months of treatment, range 6 to 36, response samples were obtained.

Overall study findings and caveats: Clonality rose at ibrutinib response, held steady in sustained remission, and fell toward baseline at progression. Public clonotypes (which were uncommon) either contracted or remained stable on treatment. Clonality was higher at baseline than in age-matched healthy donors and tracked circulating CD8+ T-cell counts.

The input for sequencing was PBMCs, taken after 12 months of ibrutinib treatment. The chain employs TRBV5-4 and TRBJ1-2; 9 bases align to TRBD1. The sequence came from a human donor with chronic lymphocytic leukemia. This CDR3 reads CASSLGQGMRGDGYTF. The CDR3 region has the DNA TGTGCCAGCAGCCTAGGACAGGGGATGAGGGGGGATGGCTACACCTTC.